The entry that follows covers one TCR beta chain sequence. No antigen is known for it. The data were obtained in a study of CXCR3-negative and CXCR3-positive naive CD8 T cells. Study-level results: Naive subsets had comparable surface CD5, so TRB CDR3 properties gauged TCR strength.

CD45RO-CCR7+CD27+CD95- characterized naive CD8+ T cells. Researchers prepared the TRB cDNA libraries using 5' RACE with UMI labels. Reanalyzing the 5' RACE reads, TCRdb keeps one entry per CDR3 protein, without DNA. The sample shows roughly 86,000 distinct CDR3 sequences, and less than 1.1% sits with its ten largest clones. Sequencing was carried out using naive CXCR3- CD8+ T cells from blood. The sample's subset: CD45RO-CCR7+CD27+CD95- naive CD8+ T cells lacking CXCR3 (TNR3-). This TCR was recovered from a human donor in good health. Some clones in this sample may be carry-over from other donors' samples.

Here the CDR3 reads CASTFLPGQGASGANVLTF. The genes are TRBV7-9 and TRBJ2-6; TCRdb's D call, TRBD1, is unchecked because there is no DNA. CDR1 is SEHNR, CDR2 FQNEAQ, per germline (reference sequence). The CDR3 covers 19 residues.